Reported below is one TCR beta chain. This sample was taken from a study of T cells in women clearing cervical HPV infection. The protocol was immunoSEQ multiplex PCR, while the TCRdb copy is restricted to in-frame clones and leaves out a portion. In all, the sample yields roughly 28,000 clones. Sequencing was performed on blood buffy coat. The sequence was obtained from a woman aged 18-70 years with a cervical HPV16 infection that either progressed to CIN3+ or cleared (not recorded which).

This CDR3 reads CASTLTGATYEQYF. The part of the CDR3 DNA that was read is TGTGCCAGCACATTGACAGGGGCAACCTACGAG. The rearrangement uses TRBV2 and TRBJ2-7; 8 bases fit TRBD1. The CDR3 extends 3 residues past the end of the read, so its final part is completed from the germline J gene. This CDR3 is 14 amino acids long. The germline V gene has CDR1 SNHLY and CDR2 FYNNEI. V shed 7 bases, J shed 2 bases, and the junction held 7 bases outside the gene matches.